This entry lists 11 T cell receptor beta chains sequenced from one sample in a study of siplizumab effects on memory and regulatory T cells. Sequencing used immunoSEQ multiplex PCR; TCRdb keeps in-frame clones, though not all of them. The sample lists about 100,000 clones, around 92% occurring once. Sequencing input: CD4+ T cells sorted from blood. Receptors originate from a human donor in good health. Some clones in this sample may be carry-over from other donors' samples.

The DNA of the CDR3 is TGTGCCAGCAGCCCAGGGGGGGGCCTGAACACTGAAGCTTTCTTT. Translating it yields CASSPGGGLNTEAFF. The rearrangement links TRBV28 to TRBJ1-1; 7 bases agree with TRBD1. Germline CDR1 is MDHEN and CDR2 is SYDVKM. V lost 6 bases to trimming and J lost 0 bases; unmatched junction nucleotides: 7. CDR3 size: 15 residues.

The CDR3 here is CASSIQLAGRSLAKNIQYF. CDR3 in DNA: TGTGCCAGTAGTATCCAACTAGCGGGGAGATCCTTAGCCAAAAACATTCAGTACTTC. V and J are TRBV19 and TRBJ2-4, with 10 bases fitting TRBD2. The CDR3 spans 19 residues. V shed 3 bases, J shed 0 bases, and the junction held 11 bases outside the gene matches. The germline CDR1 and CDR2 sequences are LNHDA and SQIVND (reference sequence).

V is TRBV6-1 and J is TRBJ2-2; D possibly uses TRBD1 or TRBD2 (5 bases each). Per germline, CDR1 MNHNS and CDR2 SASEGT. This CDR3 comprises 14 residues. Trimming pared 2 bases from V and 4 bases from J, leaving 8 bases between. The CDR3 nucleotides read TGTGCCAGCAGTGAATTTGGGGGCACCGGGGAGCTGTTTTTT. Translation gives CASSEFGGTGELFF.

J is TRBJ2-2 and V is TRBV18; D is possibly TRBD2 (6 bases). The CDR3 loop spans 14 amino acids. The germline CDR1 and CDR2 sequences are KGHSH and LQKENI. V gave up 6 bases and J gave up 0 bases, with 8 bases separating them. CDR3 region: CASSRDSNTGELFF. In nucleotides, the CDR3 is TGTGCCAGCTCGCGGGACTCGAACACCGGGGAGCTGTTTTTT. Based on the CDR3 plus reference TRBV18 and TRBJ2-2, the full variable domain is NAGVMQNPRHLVRRRGQEARLRCSPMKGHSHVYWYRQLPEEGLKFMVYLQKENIIDESGMPKERFSAEFPKEGPSILRIQQVVRGDSAAYFCASSRDSNTGELFFGEGSRLTVL.

V gene TRBV6-6 combines with J gene TRBJ2-5, with a weak D call TRBD2 (5 bases). There are 15 residues in the CDR3. The V gene lost 4 bases and the J gene lost 2 bases, with 14 bases spanning the gap. Germline V gives CDR1 MNHNY, CDR2 SVGAGI (reference sequence). The CDR3 DNA is TGTGCCAGCAGTTCGCGCGGAGGCCCACAAGAGACCCAGTACTTC. This gives the protein CASSSRGGPQETQYF.

The chain couples TRBV30 to TRBJ2-7, with D possibly called TRBD1 or TRBD2 (5 bases each). Germline V gives CDR1 GTSNPN, CDR2 SVGIG (reference sequence). The V and J ends lost 3 bases and 3 bases respectively, with 15 bases between them. The CDR3 length is 14 residues. The DNA of the CDR3 is TGTGCCTGGAGAGGGACCGGGACGCTCTACGAGCAGTACTTC. It yields the protein CAWRGTGTLYEQYF.

This clone showed up just a few times. The CDR3 end shows no conserved phenylalanine or tryptophan, and so a read error is likely. No DNA is shown, since the ends of the CDR3 on it are uncertain; the CDR3 is the one TCRdb lists. This chain connects TRBV6-5 to TRBJ1-1. Germline V gives CDR1 MNHEY, CDR2 SVGAGI. The CDR3 extends over 9 residues, inclusive of both ends. CDR3 protein: CASTFPPRR.

V gene TRBV10-2 combines with J gene TRBJ2-5; unclear D gene. This CDR3 contains 13 residues. The germline V and J ends were trimmed by 3 bases and 5 bases, with 10 bases remaining between them. The germline gives CDR1 WSHSY, CDR2 SAAADI. CDR3 amino acids: CASSDVRAETQYF. DNA of the CDR3: TGCGCCAGCAGTGATGTCAGAGCGGAGACCCAGTACTTC.

With regard to this clone: Germline and junction disagree at one end, which may indicate a read error. V is TRBV6-4 and J is TRBJ2-2; D may be TRBD1 (5 bases). Germline CDR1 and CDR2: MRHNA and SNTAGT. The CDR3 consists of 14 residues. The CDR3 spells CASRQTRNAGELFF. CDR3 coding DNA: TGTGCCAGTCGACAGACAAGGAACGCCGGGGAGCTGTTTTTT.

V is TRBV29-1 and J is TRBJ2-5, with 7 bases matching TRBD1. Looked up from germline, CDR1 is SQVTM and CDR2 is ANQGSEA. This CDR3 spans 15 amino acids. The junction had 12 bases not matched to a gene; V was cut back by 7 bases and J by 1 base. This CDR3 is CSAQRGTESQETQYF. DNA for the CDR3: TGCAGCGCACAAAGGGGGACAGAAAGCCAAGAGACCCAGTACTTC.

The rearrangement uses TRBV28 and TRBJ2-7, with 9 bases fitting TRBD1. This CDR3 spans 13 amino acids. J was trimmed by 7 bases and V by 4 bases; bases with no gene match: 5. Germline V gene lookup returns CDR1 MDHEN and CDR2 SYDVKM. The CDR3 bases are TGTGCCAGCAGTTCGGACAGGGGTAGTGAGCAGTACTTC. Its protein is CASSSDRGSEQYF.